This T cell receptor (beta chain) was profiled in a study of T cell clonality in common variable immunodeficiency. Points from the study as a whole: What drives increased CVID clonality needs T cell subpopulation sequencing. Compared with healthy controls, CVID subjects showed increased TCRbeta clonality, mostly in about a third.

The repertoire was sequenced with immunoSEQ multiplex PCR; TCRdb's copy has only in-frame clones and lacks some. This sample carries roughly 57,000 clones, none of them present only once. The CDR3 runs to 15 residues. The germline V gene encodes CDR1 LNHDA and CDR2 SQIVND (reference sequence). The trim removed 5 bases at V and 5 bases at J, leaving 11 bases unmatched. This clone was observed at least ten times. Its target is not known. The read comes to an end 3 residues before the CDR3 does, leaving the germline J gene to fill in the end. The chain uses TRBV19 and TRBJ2-5; 7 bases are shared with TRBD1. The specimen sequenced was peripheral blood mononuclear cells. This clonotype was sampled from a person aged 18-70 years in good health. The DNA read from the CDR3 is TGTGCCAGTAGTGCCGGGACAGCACGAGATGAGACC. It translates to CASSAGTARDET. The entire CDR3 reads CASSAGTARDETQYF.